This T cell receptor beta chain was captured by sequencing in a study of cytomegalovirus exposure and HLA in healthy donors. Comment on this clone: Its antigen is currently unknown.

Both 60 Vbeta primers and 13 Jbeta primers went into the PCR. Here immunoSEQ multiplex PCR was the method, and the copy in TCRdb shows in-frame clones only, minus some. The table has roughly 160,000 clones, about 83% seen once. Trimming removed 10 bases at V and 1 base at J, with 11 bases between. The CDR3 totals 13 residues. Germline-derived CDR1 and CDR2 are LNHDA and SQIVND (reference sequence). Study observations and caveats: Solely CMV serostatus was available to characterize immune exposure. About 87% or about 30% of the time was how often most TCR beta V segments were productive, according to an earlier analysis. Reports credit the classifier with highly specific, highly sensitive diagnosis of cytomegalovirus status. In a later analysis, V- and J-gene trimming of beta chains associated with a DCLRE1C missense variant, replicated independently.

What was sequenced was PBMCs. The chain uses TRBV19 and TRBJ2-4, with D possibly matching TRBD1 (5 bases). This receptor was identified in a woman in her twenties or thirties in good health and CMV-seronegative. The CDR3 region is CATSGAAKNIQYF. Here the CDR3 DNA reads TGTGCCACCTCTGGGGCGGCCAAAAACATTCAGTACTTC.